This T cell receptor beta chain was identified in a study of T cell responses to AZD1222 COVID-19 vaccine (dated by TCRdb to about 2021). In terms of the full investigation: Because spike-specific TCR depth and breadth did not differ between the two schedules, AZD1222 recipients who got a second dose at roughly 4 weeks were pooled with those who got a second dose at roughly 12 weeks. TCR sequencing was performed for about 240 trial participants, of whom about 200 were given two doses of AZD1222 and 26 were given two doses of MenACWY control vaccine. Trial participants were enrolled into age subgroups of 18-55, 56-69 and 70-plus years, which contained 148, 28 and 57 TCR-sequenced participants, respectively.

A word on this clone: This clone's antigen is unknown. The input lacks base qualities; no much larger clone sits a single base away.

Counted from cysteine to phenylalanine, this CDR3 has 16 amino acids. Here the CDR3 DNA is all that survives: 48 bases in frame from base 1. The germline V gene (reference sequence) sets CDR1 to LGHDT and CDR2 to YNNKEL. V and J are trimmed by 4 bases and 0 bases, and the gene matches miss 7 bases of the junction. The time point tag for this specimen amounts to: baseline before first vaccination. Vaccinee samples came from UK trials COV001 and COV002, including a single-blind randomized controlled phase 2/3 trial of AZD1222 (ChAdOx1 nCoV-19) in healthy adults. For TCRbeta chain sequencing, PBMC samples were collected from trial participants at day 0 and at day 28 after the second dose. On the study overall, not on this receptor specifically: The 56-69-year group was small, and its depth increase did not reach significance, likely because of low power. A significant rise in spike-specific TCR breadth and depth was observed after two AZD1222 doses relative to day 0 and relative to MenACWY recipients. Epitopes outside the regions mutated in the B.1.351 and B.1.1.7 variants were reportedly recognized by nearly half of the unique spike-specific TCRs. Most participants were white British and females outnumbered males, and the authors suggested that clonal diversity may have been underestimated. Because no samples from the day 14 peak response were available, repertoires could be characterized only after the peak T cell response. Conclusions about previously exposed vaccinees are limited, since just 5 to 7 AZD1222 recipients were seropositive for SARS-CoV-2 at baseline. CD4 TCRs associated with the vaccine covered the entire spike protein, and the dominant responses were in regions 160-218 and 743-854.

The CDR3 regions of human TCRbeta chains were analyzed by immunosequencing. The paper's processing steps were these. TCRs in the repertoires were compared against a reference library of SARS-CoV-2-specific TCRs that had been generated with the MIRA antigen-specificity platform. Breadth was defined as the fraction of unique TCRs that were SARS-CoV-2-associated, and depth was defined as the fraction of total T cells that were SARS-CoV-2-associated. Using the MIRA data, each spike-specific TCR was mapped to the spike region that the TCR reacts to and placed in a CD4 or CD8 class. Log10-transformed breadth and depth values were compared by one-way ANOVA with Sidak's multiple comparisons tests. TCRdb took this table from immuneACCESS and kept in-frame rearrangements with V and J called. Such tables lack part of the clones; where checked against another copy, unresolved V genes explain under half of the gap, and the rest is unexplained. The DNA gave D and trimming, while V, J and clone size come from that table. Recorded for this sample are under 70,000 clones; roughly 84% of them occurred a single time. The top ten hold around 20% of the sample.

Sequenced material: peripheral blood, taken on day 0 of AZD1222 vaccination. Recombination connected TRBV3-1 (or the pseudogene TRBV3-2) to TRBJ1-1; the central 8 bases match TRBD1. This sequence originates from an adult in good health. The DNA is TGTGCCAGCAGCCCGAGCCGGGACAGGATGAACACTGAAGCTTTCTTT. This is translated as CASSPSRDRMNTEAFF.